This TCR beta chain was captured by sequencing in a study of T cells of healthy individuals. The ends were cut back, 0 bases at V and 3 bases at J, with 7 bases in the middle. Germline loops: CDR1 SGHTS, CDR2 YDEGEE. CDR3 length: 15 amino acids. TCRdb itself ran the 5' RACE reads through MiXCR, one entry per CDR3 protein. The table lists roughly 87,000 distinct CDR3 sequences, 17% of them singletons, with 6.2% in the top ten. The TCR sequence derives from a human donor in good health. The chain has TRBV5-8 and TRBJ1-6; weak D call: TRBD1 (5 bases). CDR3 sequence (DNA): TGTGCCAGCAGCTTGGGACAGTACTATAATTCACCCCTCCACTTT. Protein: CASSLGQYYNSPLHF.